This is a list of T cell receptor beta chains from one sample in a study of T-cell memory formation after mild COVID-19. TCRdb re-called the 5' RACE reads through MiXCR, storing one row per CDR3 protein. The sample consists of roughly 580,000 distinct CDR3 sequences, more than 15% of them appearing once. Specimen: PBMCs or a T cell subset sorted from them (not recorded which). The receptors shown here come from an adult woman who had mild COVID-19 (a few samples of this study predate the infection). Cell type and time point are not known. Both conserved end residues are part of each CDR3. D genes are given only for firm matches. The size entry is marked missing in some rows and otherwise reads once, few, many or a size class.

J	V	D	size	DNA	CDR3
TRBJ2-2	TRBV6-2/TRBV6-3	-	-	TGTGCCAGCAGTTACTCGGCAGGGAGGAGCTCCGGGGAGCTGTTTTTT	CASSYSAGRSSGELFF
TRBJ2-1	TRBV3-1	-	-	TGTGCCAGCAGCCAAGGGAGGGGGTCGGGTGAGCAGTTCTTC	CASSQGRGSGEQFF
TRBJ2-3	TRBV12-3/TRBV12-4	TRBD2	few	TGTGCCAGCAGTCTCTTGCGGGAGCCAAGCACAGATACGCAGTATTTT	CASSLLREPSTDTQYF
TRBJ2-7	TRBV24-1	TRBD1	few	TGTGCCACCAGTGCAGGGGGCGAAACCTACGAGCAGTACTTC	CATSAGGETYEQYF
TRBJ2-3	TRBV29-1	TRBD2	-	TGCAGCGTTTTATCGTCTAGCGGCCACCTGAAGGGGCAGTATTTT	CSVLSSSGHLKGQYF
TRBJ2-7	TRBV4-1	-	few	TGCGCCAGCAGCCAGTCGACAGCAAACCTCTACGAGCAGTACTTC	CASSQSTANLYEQYF
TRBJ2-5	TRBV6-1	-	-	TGTGCCAGCAGTGATAACAACTCGGCCGACGGGGGAGGCCAAGAGACCCAGTACTTC	CASSDNNSADGGGQETQYF
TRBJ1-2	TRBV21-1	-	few	TGTGCCAGCAGCAAAGCGCCGGGGGACAGAGACTATGGCTACACCTTC	CASSKAPGDRDYGYTF
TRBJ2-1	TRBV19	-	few	TGTGCCAGTAGTATTACTGACCACCCGAGCTCCTACAATGAGCAGTTCTTC	CASSITDHPSSYNEQFF
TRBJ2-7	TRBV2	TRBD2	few	TGTGCCACCCGAGCCCCACTAGCGGGAGTGTTCGAGCAGTACTTC	CATRAPLAGVFEQYF
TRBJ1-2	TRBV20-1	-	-	TGCAGTGCTAGAAAGACTGCGTATGGCTACACCTTC	CSARKTAYGYTF
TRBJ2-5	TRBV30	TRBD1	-	TGTGCCTGGAGCGACTTTCAGGGGGTGGCAGAGACCCAGTACTTC	CAWSDFQGVAETQYF
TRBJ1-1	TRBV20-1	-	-	TGCAGTGCTAGCCAACTGACCTACATGAACACTGAAGCTTTCTTT	CSASQLTYMNTEAFF
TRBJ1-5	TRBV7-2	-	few	TGTGCCAGCAGCGAAGGGTCCACCAGGGCTCAGCCCCAGCATTTT	CASSEGSTRAQPQHF
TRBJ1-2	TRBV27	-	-	TGTGCCAGCAGTCGACAGGCTCGCGCTTCCTATGGCTACACCTTC	CASSRQARASYGYTF
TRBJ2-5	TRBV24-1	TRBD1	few	TGTGCCACCAGTGTCCCGGGACAGGTACAAGAGACCCAGTACTTC	CATSVPGQVQETQYF
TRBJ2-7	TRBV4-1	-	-	TGCGCCAGCAGCCACCTTATTACGGGGTCCTACGAGCAGTACTTC	CASSHLITGSYEQYF
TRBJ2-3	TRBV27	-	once	TGTGCCAGCAGTTTCGGGGGAATGGGGAGTTCGGGTGCAGATACGCAGTATTTT	CASSFGGMGSSGADTQYF
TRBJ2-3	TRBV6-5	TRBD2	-	TGTGCCAGCAGTTACACTAGCGGGAGGGCCGCTAAGGTGCAGTATTTT	CASSYTSGRAAKVQYF
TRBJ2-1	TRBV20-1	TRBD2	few	TGCAGTGCTAGAGATCTGGGACTAGCGGGAGGGGACAATGAGCAGTTCTTC	CSARDLGLAGGDNEQFF
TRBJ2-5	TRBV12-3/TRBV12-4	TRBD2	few	TGTGCCAGCAGTACCCCGGCTAGCGGGGGGGTTCAGACCCAGTACTTC	CASSTPASGGVQTQYF
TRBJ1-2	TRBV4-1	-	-	TGCGCCAGCAGCCAAGATTTTCGGGGATTCGCGAACTATGGCTACACCTTC	CASSQDFRGFANYGYTF
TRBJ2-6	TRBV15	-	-	TGTGCCACCAGCAGAATCTCCTACTCTGGGGCCAACGTCCTGACTTTC	CATSRISYSGANVLTF
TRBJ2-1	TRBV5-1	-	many	TGCGCCAGCAGCCCTGCCGGGACGGAATACAATGAGCAGTTCTTC	CASSPAGTEYNEQFF
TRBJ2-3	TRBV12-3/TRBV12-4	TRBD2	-	TGTGCCAGCAGTTCCGACAGTAATCCAGCGGGAGAAGCAGATACGCAGTATTTT	CASSSDSNPAGEADTQYF
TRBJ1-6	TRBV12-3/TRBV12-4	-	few	TGTGCCAGCACACACCAGGGAGGGGGATGGTCACCCCTCCACTTT	CASTHQGGGWSPLHF
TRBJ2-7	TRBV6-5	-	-	TGTGCCAGCAGTTACGATCCAGGGGGGTACGAGCAGTACTTC	CASSYDPGGYEQYF
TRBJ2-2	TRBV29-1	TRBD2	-	TGCAGCGTTGGCGAGGGAGGGACCGGGGAGCTGTTTTTT	CSVGEGGTGELFF
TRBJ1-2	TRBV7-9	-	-	TGTGCCAGCAGCTTCCCGATGGGAGGCTACACCTTC	CASSFPMGGYTF
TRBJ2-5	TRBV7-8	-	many	TGTGCCAGCAGCTTAGCTCACCAAGAGACCCAGTACTTC	CASSLAHQETQYF